A selection of T cell receptor beta chains follows, all from one sample in a study of breast tumors, draining lymph nodes, adjacent tissues. TCRdb re-called the multiplex PCR reads through MiXCR, storing one row per CDR3 protein. The sample carries 190,000 or so distinct CDR3 sequences, 31% recorded once. Sequencing was done on a sample of axillary lymph node tissue. All receptors come from a female donor with breast cancer. Some clones in this sample may be carry-over from other donors' samples. Each CDR3 is given with its conserved first and last residue. Each record gives: V gene, J gene, CDR3 protein.

TRBV2	TRBJ2-3	CASSFPGGGSVYEQYF
TRBV20-1	TRBJ2-7	CSARILLARGYEQYF
TRBV9	TRBJ2-3	CASSPGQVPTDTQYF
TRBV12-3/TRBV12-4	TRBJ1-2	CASSSETGNYGYTF
TRBV7-8	TRBJ2-1	CASSSGLAGGREQFF
TRBV14	TRBJ2-5	CASSQVRQQETQSF
TRBV20-1	TRBJ1-1	CSARDRVKAFF
TRBV6-5	TRBJ1-2	CASSYGRLYGYTF
TRBV7-2	TRBJ2-7	CASSLPGGLKYF
TRBV30	TRBJ1-5	CAWSGTGGLSNQPQHF
TRBV20-1	TRBJ2-7	CSARPGTNYEQYF
TRBV5-1	TRBJ2-3	CASWDSGRTHDTQYF
TRBV6-5	TRBJ2-2	CASRQGASTGELFF
TRBV5-6	TRBJ2-3	CASSLRSTGGSGTDTQYF
TRBV6-2/TRBV6-3	TRBJ1-2	CASRSGGQGTHGYTF
TRBV20-1	TRBJ2-5	CSARFSGDKTQYF
TRBV28	TRBJ2-1	CASSFQGGQFF
TRBV18	TRBJ1-6	CASSPRMGDGSPLHF
TRBV27	TRBJ1-5	CASSLPQDSNQPQHF
TRBV4-2	TRBJ1-2	CASRPLAGGSYEQRLYGYTF
TRBV20-1	TRBJ2-6	CSARARGGTGGSGANVLTF
TRBV2	TRBJ2-3	CASSARTSGGATQYF
TRBV15	TRBJ1-1	CATSREGRGAGAFF
TRBV10-3	TRBJ1-5	CAISGGRGIDQPQHF
TRBV19	TRBJ2-1	CASSGGKDYNEQFF
TRBV6-4	TRBJ2-1	CASSPGSGLTYNEQFF
TRBV7-2	TRBJ1-4	CASSVGGTASNEKLFF
TRBV18	TRBJ2-7	CASSPKEYRGGYEQYF
TRBV6-5	TRBJ2-3	CASSHSRATDTQYF
TRBV2	TRBJ1-4	CASSETGLVTNEKLFF
TRBV3-1	TRBJ2-5	CASSPAGGPGETQYF
TRBV10-3	TRBJ1-6	CAIRGSSGDSPLHF
TRBV27	TRBJ2-7	CASSLRTGASLYEQYF
TRBV18	TRBJ1-5	CASSRGQGQPQHF